The clone carrying this TCR beta chain was seen only a few times. Germline CDR1 is DFQATT and CDR2 is SNEGSKA (reference sequence). This CDR3 is built from 13 residues. Aged roughly 6 to 90, donors were systemically healthy Caucasians from Russia. This specimen comes from a study of blood T cells in healthy people across ages. With a J-beta primer mix and a sample-barcoded 5' primer, a second PCR ran about 7 to 12 cycles. TCRdb re-analysed the 5' RACE reads in MiXCR, keeping a single row per CDR3 protein. In the table there are some 560,000 distinct CDR3 sequences, about 27% of which are singletons. These data were also reused for a study on T cells of mothers and their children. As that report states: Samples were obtained from a few healthy Caucasian mothers and their six children. Every microgram of extracted RNA entered cDNA synthesis, around 1.5 ug per 15 ul. When mothers and children were related, their normalized repertoire overlap, which was always slightly higher, did not differ significantly from that of unrelated pairs.

The clonotype was recovered from a boy younger than 10 in good health. The V and J genes are TRBV20-1 and TRBJ2-5, with a tentative D call TRBD2 (6 bases). The DNA end is more similar to TRBJ2-7, so the J call may be wrong. Sequences were obtained from blood. CDR3: CSARGGVLSEQYF. The CDR3 region has the DNA TGCAGTGCTAGAGGGGGGGTACTGTCCGAGCAGTACTTC.